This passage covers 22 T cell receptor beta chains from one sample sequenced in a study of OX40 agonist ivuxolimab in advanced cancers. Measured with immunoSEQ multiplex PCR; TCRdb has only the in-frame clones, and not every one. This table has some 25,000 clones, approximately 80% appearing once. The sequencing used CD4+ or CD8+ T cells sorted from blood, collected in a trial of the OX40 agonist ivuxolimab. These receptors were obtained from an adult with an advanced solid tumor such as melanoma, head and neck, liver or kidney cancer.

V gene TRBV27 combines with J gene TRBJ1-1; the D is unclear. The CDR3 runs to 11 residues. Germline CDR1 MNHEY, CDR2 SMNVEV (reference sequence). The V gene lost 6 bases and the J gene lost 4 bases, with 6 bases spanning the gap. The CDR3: CASRSSTEAFF. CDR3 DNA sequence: TGTGCCAGCAGATCTAGCACTGAAGCTTTCTTT.

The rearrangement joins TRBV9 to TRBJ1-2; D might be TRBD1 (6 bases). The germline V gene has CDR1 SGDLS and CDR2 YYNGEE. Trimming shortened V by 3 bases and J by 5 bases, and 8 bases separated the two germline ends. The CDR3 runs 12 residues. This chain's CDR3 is CASSAQGYGYTF. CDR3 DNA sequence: TGTGCCAGCAGCGCTCAGGGGTATGGCTACACCTTC.

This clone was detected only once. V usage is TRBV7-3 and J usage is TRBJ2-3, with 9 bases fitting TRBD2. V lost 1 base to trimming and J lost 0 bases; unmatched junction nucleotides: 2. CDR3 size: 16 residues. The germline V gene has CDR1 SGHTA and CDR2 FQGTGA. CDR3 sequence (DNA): TGTGCCAGCAGCTTAAGTACTAGCGGGAGCACAGATACGCAGTATTTT. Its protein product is CASSLSTSGSTDTQYF.

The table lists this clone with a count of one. This chain's CDR3 is CATSRGLDSYEQYF. The CDR3 DNA is TGTGCCACCAGCAGAGGACTGGACAGCTACGAGCAGTACTTC. The genes are TRBV15 and TRBJ2-7; the D gene is possibly TRBD1 (6 bases). The V and J ends lost 1 base and 3 bases respectively, with 10 bases between them. CDR1 LNHNV and CDR2 YYDKDF come from the germline V gene (reference sequence). This CDR3 is 14 amino acids long.

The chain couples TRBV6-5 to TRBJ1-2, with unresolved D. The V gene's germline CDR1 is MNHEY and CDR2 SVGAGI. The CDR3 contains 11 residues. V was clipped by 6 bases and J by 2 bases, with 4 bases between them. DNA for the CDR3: TGTGCCAGCAGGACAAACTATGGCTACACCTTC. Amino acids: CASRTNYGYTF.

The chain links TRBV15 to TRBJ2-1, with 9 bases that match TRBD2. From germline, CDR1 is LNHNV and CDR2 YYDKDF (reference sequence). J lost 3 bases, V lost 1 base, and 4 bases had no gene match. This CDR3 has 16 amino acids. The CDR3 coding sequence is TGTGCCACCAGCAGAGGAAGGACTAGCGACTACAATGAGCAGTTCTTC. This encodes CATSRGRTSDYNEQFF.

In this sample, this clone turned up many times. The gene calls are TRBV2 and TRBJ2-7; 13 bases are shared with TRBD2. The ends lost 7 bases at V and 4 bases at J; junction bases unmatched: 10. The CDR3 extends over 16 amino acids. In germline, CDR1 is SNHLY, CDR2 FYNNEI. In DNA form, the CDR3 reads TGTGCCAGCACCTATAGCGGGACTAGCGGGACGTACGAGCAGTACTTC. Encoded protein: CASTYSGTSGTYEQYF.

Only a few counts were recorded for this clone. The CDR3 reads CATSIFTSGFDNEQFF. The CDR3, as DNA: TGTGCCACCAGCATTTTCACTAGCGGGTTTGACAATGAGCAGTTCTTC. This rearrangement joins TRBV15 to TRBJ2-1; 9 bases fit TRBD2. With V trimmed by 4 bases and J by 5 bases, 9 bases remained unmatched. This CDR3 has 16 residues. Per the germline V gene, CDR1 is LNHNV and CDR2 is YYDKDF (reference sequence).

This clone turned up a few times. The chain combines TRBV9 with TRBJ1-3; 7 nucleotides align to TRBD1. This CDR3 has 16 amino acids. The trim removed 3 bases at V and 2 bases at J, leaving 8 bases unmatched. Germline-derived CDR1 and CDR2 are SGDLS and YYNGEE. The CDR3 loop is CASSETGLGAGNTIYF. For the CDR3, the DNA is TGTGCCAGCAGCGAGACAGGGTTAGGTGCTGGAAACACCATATATTTT.

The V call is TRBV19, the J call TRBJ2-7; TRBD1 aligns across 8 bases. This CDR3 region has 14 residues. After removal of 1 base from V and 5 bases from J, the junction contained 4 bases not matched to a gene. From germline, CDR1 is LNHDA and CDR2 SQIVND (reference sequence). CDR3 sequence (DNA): TGTGCCAGTAGTATAGGACAGGGGATCAACGAGCAGTACTTC. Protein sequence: CASSIGQGINEQYF.

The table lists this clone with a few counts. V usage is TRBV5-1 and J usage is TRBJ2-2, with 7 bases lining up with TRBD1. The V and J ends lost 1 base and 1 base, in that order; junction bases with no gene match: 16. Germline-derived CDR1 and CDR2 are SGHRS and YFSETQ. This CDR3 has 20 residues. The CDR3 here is CASSLRTLPTGTENTGELFF. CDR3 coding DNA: TGCGCCAGCAGCTTGCGGACCCTACCCACCGGGACAGAGAACACCGGGGAGCTGTTTTTT. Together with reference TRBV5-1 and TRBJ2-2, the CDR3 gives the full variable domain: KAGVTQTPRYLIKTRGQQVTLSCSPISGHRSVSWYQQTPGQGLQFLFEYFSETQRNKGNFPGRFSGRQFSNSRSEMNVSTLELGDSALYLCASSLRTLPTGTENTGELFFGEGSRLTVL.

The CDR3 spells CASSQVILTGELFF. CDR3 DNA: TGCGCCAGCAGCCAAGTAATTTTAACCGGGGAGCTGTTTTTT. The chain is built from TRBV4-1 and TRBJ2-2; D unresolved. This CDR3 has 14 amino acids. Trimming cost V 1 base and J 5 bases, with 8 bases left between them. Germline lookup yields CDR1 MGHRA and CDR2 YSYEKL.

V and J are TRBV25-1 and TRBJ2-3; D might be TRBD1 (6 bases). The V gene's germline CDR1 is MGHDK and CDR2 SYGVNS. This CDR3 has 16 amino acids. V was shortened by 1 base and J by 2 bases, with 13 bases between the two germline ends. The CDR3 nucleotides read TGTGCCAGCAGTGAATGGAGGACAGATTCCACAGATACGCAGTATTTT. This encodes CASSEWRTDSTDTQYF.

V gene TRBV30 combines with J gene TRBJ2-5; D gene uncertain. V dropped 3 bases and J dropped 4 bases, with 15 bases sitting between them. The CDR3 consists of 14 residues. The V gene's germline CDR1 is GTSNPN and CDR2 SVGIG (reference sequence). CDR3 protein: CAWSLLPGLETQYF. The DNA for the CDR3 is TGTGCCTGGAGCTTGCTCCCTGGGCTAGAGACCCAGTACTTC.

CDR3: CASSFQGPEAFF. CDR3 coding DNA: TGTGCCAGCAGCTTCCAGGGCCCTGAAGCTTTCTTT. This sequence joins TRBV7-9 and TRBJ1-1; D may be TRBD1 (5 bases). V was trimmed by 3 bases and J by 6 bases, leaving 8 bases between them. Germline CDR1 is SEHNR and CDR2 is FQNEAQ (reference sequence). The CDR3 runs to 12 residues.

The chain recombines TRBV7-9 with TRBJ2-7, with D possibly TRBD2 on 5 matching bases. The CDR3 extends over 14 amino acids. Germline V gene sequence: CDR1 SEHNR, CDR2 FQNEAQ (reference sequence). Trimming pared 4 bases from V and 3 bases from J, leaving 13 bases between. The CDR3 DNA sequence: TGTGCCAGCAGCTCTCCTGGACTGATCTACGAGCAGTACTTC. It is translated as CASSSPGLIYEQYF.

The CDR3 nucleotides read TGTGCCAGCACCCCTGGGACCCTCACTGAAGCTTTCTTT. Translated, it gives CASTPGTLTEAFF. The chain carries TRBV11-1 and TRBJ1-1; the D gene is possibly TRBD1 (5 bases). In germline, CDR1 is SGHAT, CDR2 FQDESV (reference sequence). Trimming left V 7 bases short and J 4 bases short, with 13 bases between. This CDR3 comprises 13 residues.

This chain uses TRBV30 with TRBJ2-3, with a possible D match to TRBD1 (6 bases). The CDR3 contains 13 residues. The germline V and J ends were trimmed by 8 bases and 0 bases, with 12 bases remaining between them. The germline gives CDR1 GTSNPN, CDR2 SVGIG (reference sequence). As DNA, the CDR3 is TGTGCCCACCTAGGGACAAGCACAGATACGCAGTATTTT. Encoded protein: CAHLGTSTDTQYF.

Here the CDR3 DNA reads TGTGCCAGCAGTGACTACAGGTACGAGCAGTACTTC. As protein: CASSDYRYEQYF. V gene TRBV2 combines with J gene TRBJ2-7, with a weak D call TRBD1 (5 bases). The CDR3 is 12 amino acids. Germline assignment: CDR1 SNHLY and CDR2 FYNNEI. Deletions cut 3 bases from V and 4 bases from J, with 7 bases between. Full variable domain (rest looked up from reference TRBV2 and TRBJ2-7): EPEVTQTPSHQVTQMGQEVILRCVPISNHLYFYWYRQILGQKVEFLVSFYNNEISEKSEIFDDQFSVERPDGSNFTLKIRSTKLEDSAMYFCASSDYRYEQYFGPGTRLTVT.

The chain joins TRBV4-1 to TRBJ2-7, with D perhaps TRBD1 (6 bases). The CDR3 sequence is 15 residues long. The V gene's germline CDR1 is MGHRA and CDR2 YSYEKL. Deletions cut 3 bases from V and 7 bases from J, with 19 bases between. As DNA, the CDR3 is TGCGCCAGCAGCCAGCAAATCGGGGACATTGGTGAGCAGTACTTC. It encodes CASSQQIGDIGEQYF.

The CDR3 DNA reads TGTGCCAGTAGCTCCCACTTGGCCAATGAGCAGTTCTTC. It encodes CASSSHLANEQFF. This chain uses TRBV19 with TRBJ2-1, with D unresolved. Per germline, CDR1 LNHDA and CDR2 SQIVND (reference sequence). V was cut by 6 bases and J by 6 bases, with 12 bases left in between. The CDR3 is made up of 13 amino acids.

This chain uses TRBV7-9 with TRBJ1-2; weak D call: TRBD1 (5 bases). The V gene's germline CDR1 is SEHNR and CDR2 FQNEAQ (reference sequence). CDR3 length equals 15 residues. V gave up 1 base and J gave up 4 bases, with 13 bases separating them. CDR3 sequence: CASSLEQEGSYGYTF. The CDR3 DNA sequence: TGTGCCAGCAGCTTAGAACAGGAAGGGAGCTATGGCTACACCTTC.